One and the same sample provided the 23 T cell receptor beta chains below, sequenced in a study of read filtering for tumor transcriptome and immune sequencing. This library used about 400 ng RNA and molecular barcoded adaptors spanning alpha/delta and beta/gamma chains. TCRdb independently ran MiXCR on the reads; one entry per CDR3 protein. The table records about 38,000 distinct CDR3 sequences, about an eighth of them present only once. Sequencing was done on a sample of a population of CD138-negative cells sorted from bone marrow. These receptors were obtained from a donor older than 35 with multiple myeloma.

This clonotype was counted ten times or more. Here the CDR3 reads CATSPGWAWEQFF. Written as DNA, the CDR3 is TGTGCCACCAGTCCCGGGTGGGCTTGGGAGCAGTTCTTC. The rearrangement joins TRBV24-1 to TRBJ2-1; D gene unclear. V was pared by 6 bases and J by 10 bases, with 15 bases between. Per germline, CDR1 KGHDR and CDR2 SFDVKD. The CDR3 consists of 13 residues.

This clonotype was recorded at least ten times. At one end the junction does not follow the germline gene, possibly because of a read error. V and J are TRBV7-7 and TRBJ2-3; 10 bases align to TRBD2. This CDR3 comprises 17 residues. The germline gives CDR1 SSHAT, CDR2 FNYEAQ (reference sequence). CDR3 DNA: TGTGCTAGCAGCTTAGCTCCTAGCGGGAGTTTAGCAGATACGCAGTATTTT. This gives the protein CASSLAPSGSLADTQYF.

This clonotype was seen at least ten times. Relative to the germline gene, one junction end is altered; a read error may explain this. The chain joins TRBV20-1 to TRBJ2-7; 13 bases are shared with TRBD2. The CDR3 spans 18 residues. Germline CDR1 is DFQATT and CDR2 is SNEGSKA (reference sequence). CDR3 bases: TGCAGTGCTAGAGTAGGACTAGCGGGAGACTCCTTCTCCCACGAGCAGTACTTC. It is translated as CSARVGLAGDSFSHEQYF.

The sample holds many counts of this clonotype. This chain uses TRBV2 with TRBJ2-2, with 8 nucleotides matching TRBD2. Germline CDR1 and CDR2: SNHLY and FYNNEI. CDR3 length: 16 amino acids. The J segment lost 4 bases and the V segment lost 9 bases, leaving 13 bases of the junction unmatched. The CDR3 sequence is CASQKGSGRSTGELFF. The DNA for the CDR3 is TGTGCCAGTCAAAAGGGGAGCGGGAGATCCACCGGGGAGCTGTTTTTT.

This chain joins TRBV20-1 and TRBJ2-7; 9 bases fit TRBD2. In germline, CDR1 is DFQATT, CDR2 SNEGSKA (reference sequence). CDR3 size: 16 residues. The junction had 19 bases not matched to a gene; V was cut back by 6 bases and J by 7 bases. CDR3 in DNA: TGCAGTGCCACGGGACTAGCAGGAGGGCCTGGGGGAGAGCAGTACTTC. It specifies CSATGLAGGPGGEQYF.

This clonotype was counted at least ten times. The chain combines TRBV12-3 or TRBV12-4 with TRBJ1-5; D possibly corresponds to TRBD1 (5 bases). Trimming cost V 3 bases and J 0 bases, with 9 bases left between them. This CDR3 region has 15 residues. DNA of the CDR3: TGTGCCAGCAGTTTCCGACAGAGTAGCAATCAGCCCCAGCATTTT. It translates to CASSFRQSSNQPQHF.

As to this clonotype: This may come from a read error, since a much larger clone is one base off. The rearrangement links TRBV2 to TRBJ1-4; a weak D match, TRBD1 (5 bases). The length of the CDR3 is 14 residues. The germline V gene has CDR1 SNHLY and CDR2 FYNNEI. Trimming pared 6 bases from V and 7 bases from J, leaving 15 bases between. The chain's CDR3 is CASSPTASIEKLFF. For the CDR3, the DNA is TGTGCCAGCAGCCCGACAGCGAGCATTGAAAAACTGTTTTTT.

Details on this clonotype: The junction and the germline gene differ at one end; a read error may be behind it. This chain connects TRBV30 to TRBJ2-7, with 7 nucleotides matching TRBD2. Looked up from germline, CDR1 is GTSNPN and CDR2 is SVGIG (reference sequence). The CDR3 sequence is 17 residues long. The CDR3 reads CAWNLPPSGTLSYEQSF. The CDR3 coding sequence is TGTGCCTGGAATCTGCCGCCCAGCGGGACCCTCTCCTACGAGCAGTCCTTC.

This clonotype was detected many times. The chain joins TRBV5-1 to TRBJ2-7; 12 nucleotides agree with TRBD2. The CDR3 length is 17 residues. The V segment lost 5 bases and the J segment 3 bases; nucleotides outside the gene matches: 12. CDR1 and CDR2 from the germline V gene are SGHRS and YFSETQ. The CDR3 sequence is CASREQPGLAGNYEQYF. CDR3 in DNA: TGCGCCAGCAGGGAACAACCTGGACTAGCGGGGAACTACGAGCAGTACTTC.

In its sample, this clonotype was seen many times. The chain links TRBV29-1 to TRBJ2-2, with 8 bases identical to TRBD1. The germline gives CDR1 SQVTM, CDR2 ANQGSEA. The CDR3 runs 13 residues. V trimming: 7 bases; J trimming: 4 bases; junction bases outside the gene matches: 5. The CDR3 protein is CSGGTGGTGELFF. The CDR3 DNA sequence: TGCAGCGGGGGCACAGGGGGCACCGGGGAGCTGTTTTTT.

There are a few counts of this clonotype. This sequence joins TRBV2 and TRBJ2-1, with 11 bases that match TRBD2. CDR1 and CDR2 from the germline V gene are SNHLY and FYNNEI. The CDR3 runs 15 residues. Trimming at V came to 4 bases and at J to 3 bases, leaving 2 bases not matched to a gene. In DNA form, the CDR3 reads TGTGCCAGCAGTGGGGGACTAGCGGTCTACAATGAGCAGTTCTTC. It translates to CASSGGLAVYNEQFF. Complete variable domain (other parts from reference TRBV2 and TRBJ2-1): EPEVTQTPSHQVTQMGQEVILRCVPISNHLYFYWYRQILGQKVEFLVSFYNNEISEKSEIFDDQFSVERPDGSNFTLKIRSTKLEDSAMYFCASSGGLAVYNEQFFGPGTRLTVL.

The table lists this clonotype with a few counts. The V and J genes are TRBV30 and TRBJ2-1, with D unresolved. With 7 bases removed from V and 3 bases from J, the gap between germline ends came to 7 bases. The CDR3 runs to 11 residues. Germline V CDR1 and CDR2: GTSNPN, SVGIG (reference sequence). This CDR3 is CASESYNEQFF. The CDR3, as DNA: TGTGCCTCGGAAAGCTACAATGAGCAGTTCTTC.

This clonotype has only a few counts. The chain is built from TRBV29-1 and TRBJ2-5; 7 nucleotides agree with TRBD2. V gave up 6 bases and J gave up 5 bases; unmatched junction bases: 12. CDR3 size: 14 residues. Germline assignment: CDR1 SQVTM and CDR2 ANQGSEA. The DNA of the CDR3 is TGCAGCGTGGGGGGGAGGGTCGAAGGGGAGACCCAGTACTTC. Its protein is CSVGGRVEGETQYF.

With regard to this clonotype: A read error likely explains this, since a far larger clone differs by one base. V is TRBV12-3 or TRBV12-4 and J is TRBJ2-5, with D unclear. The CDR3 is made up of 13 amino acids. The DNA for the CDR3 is TGTGCCAGCAGTGTCAGTTACCAAGGGACCCAGTACTTC. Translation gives CASSVSYQGTQYF.

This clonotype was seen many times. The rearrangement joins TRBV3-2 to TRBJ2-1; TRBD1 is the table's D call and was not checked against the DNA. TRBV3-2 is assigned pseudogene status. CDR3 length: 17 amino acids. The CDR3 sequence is CASSQPLPGTGHNEQFF. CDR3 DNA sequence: TGTGCCAGCAGCCAACCGCTGCCGGGGACGGGCCACAATGAGCAGTTCTTC.

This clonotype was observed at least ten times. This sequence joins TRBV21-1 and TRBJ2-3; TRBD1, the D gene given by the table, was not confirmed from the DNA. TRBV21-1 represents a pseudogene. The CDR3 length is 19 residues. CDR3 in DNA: TGTGCCAGCAGCACATGGACAGGACGCCCGACGGACGGCACAGATACGCAGTATTTT. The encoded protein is CASSTWTGRPTDGTDTQYF.

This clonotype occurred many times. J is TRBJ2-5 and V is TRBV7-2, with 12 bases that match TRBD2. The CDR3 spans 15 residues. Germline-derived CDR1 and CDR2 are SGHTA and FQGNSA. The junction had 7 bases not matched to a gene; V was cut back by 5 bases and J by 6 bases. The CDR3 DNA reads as TGTGCCAGCAGCCCGCTAGCGGGAGGGCCCCAGACCCAGTACTTC. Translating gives CASSPLAGGPQTQYF.

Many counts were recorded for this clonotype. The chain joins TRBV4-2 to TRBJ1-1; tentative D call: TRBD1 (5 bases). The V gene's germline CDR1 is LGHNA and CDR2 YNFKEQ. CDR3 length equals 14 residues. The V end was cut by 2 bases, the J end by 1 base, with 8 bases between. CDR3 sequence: CASSQRQGNTEAFF. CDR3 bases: TGTGCCAGCAGCCAACGTCAGGGGAACACTGAAGCTTTCTTT.

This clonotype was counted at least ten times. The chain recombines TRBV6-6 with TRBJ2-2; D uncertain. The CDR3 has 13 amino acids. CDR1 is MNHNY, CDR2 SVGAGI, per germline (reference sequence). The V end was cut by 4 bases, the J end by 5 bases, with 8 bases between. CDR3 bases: TGTGCCAGCAGTTCCCAAGGTACCGGGGAGCTGTTTTTT. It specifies CASSSQGTGELFF.

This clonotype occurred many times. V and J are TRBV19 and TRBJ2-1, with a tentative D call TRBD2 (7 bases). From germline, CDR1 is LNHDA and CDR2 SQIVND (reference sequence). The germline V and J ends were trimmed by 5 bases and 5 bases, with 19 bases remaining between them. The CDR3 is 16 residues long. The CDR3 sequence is CASSPRWGGVDNEQFF. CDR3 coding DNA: TGTGCCAGTAGTCCACGTTGGGGGGGCGTTGACAATGAGCAGTTCTTC.

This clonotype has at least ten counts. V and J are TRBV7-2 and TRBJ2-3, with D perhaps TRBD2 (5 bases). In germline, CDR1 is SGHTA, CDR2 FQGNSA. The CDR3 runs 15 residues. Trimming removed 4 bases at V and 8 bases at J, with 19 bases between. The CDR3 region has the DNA TGTGCCAGCAGCTCGGGCCCCCGACCTGGGAGTACGCAGTATTTT. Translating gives CASSSGPRPGSTQYF.

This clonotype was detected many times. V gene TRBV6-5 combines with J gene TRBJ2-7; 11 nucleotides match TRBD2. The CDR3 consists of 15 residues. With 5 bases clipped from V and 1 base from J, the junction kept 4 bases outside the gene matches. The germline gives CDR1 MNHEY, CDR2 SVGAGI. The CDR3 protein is CASSLRTSGSYEQYF. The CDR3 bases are TGTGCCAGCAGTCTGCGGACTAGCGGGTCCTACGAGCAGTACTTC.

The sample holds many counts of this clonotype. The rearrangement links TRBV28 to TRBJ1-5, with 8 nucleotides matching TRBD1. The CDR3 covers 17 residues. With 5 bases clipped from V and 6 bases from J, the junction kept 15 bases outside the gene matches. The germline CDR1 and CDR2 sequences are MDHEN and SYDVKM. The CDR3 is CASSTVMGQEVGQPQHF. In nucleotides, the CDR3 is TGTGCCAGCAGTACCGTAATGGGACAGGAAGTGGGTCAGCCCCAGCATTTT. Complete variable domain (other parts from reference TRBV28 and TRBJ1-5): DVKVTQSSRYLVKRTGEKVFLECVQDMDHENMFWYRQDPGLGLRLIYFSYDVKMKEKGDIPEGYSVSREKKERFSLILESASTNQTSMYLCASSTVMGQEVGQPQHFGDGTRLSIL.